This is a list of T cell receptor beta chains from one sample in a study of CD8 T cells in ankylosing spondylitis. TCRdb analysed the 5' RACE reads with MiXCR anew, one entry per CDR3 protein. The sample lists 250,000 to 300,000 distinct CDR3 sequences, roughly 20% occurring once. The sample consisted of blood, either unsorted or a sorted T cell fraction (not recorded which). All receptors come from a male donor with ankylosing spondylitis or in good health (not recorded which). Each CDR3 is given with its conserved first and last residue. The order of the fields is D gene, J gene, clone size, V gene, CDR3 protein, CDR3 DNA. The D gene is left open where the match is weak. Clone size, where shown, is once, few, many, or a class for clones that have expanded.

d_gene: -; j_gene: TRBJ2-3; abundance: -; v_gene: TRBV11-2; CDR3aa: CASSDDTDTQYF; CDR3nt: TGTGCCAGCAGCGACGACACAGATACGCAGTATTTT
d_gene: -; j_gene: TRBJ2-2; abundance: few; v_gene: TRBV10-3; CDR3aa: CAITSDRQVNTGELFF; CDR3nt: TGTGCCATCACCTCGGACCGACAGGTTAATACCGGGGAGCTGTTTTTT
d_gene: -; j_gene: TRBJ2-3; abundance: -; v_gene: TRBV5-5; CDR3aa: CASSFQGWDTDTQYF; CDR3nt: TGTGCCAGCAGCTTTCAGGGGTGGGACACAGATACGCAGTATTTT
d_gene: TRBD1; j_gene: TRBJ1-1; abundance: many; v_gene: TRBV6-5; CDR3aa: CASSSPGTGLNTEAFF; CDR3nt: TGTGCCAGCAGTTCGCCCGGGACAGGGTTGAACACTGAAGCTTTCTTT
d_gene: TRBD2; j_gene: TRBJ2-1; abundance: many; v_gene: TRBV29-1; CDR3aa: CSVEGTSGRASYNEQFF; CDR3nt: TGCAGCGTTGAGGGGACTAGCGGGAGGGCATCCTACAATGAGCAGTTCTTC
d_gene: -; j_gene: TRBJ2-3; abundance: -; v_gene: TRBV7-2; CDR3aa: CASSLDATMNMDTQYF; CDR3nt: TGTGCCAGCAGCTTAGACGCCACGATGAATATGGATACGCAGTATTTT
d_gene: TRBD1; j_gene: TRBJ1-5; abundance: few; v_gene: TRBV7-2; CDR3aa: CASSWTGVNQPQHF; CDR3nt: TGTGCCAGCAGCTGGACAGGGGTGAATCAGCCCCAGCATTTT
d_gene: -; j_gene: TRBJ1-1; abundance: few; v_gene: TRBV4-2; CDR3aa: CASSQDVGRGGNTEAFF; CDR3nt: TGTGCCAGCAGCCAAGATGTGGGTCGAGGGGGGAACACTGAAGCTTTCTTT
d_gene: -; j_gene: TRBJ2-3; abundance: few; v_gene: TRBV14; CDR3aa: CASSQDQADTQYF; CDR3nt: TGTGCCAGCAGCCAAGATCAGGCGGATACGCAGTATTTT
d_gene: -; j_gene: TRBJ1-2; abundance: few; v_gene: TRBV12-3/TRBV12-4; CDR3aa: CASSGALIVYGYTF; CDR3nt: TGTGCCAGCAGTGGGGCCTTAATCGTCTATGGCTACACCTTC
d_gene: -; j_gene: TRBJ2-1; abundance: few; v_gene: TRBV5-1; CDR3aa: CASSPVPSYNEQFF; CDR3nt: TGCGCCAGCAGCCCGGTCCCCTCCTACAATGAGCAGTTCTTC
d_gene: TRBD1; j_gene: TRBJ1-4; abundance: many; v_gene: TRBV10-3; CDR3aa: CAISDPGDRLNEKLFF; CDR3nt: TGTGCCATCAGTGACCCGGGGGACAGGCTTAATGAAAAACTGTTTTTT
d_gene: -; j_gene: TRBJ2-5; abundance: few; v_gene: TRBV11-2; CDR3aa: CASSSLIGGSQETQYF; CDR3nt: TGTGCCAGCAGCTCCCTCATTGGGGGCTCTCAAGAGACCCAGTACTTC
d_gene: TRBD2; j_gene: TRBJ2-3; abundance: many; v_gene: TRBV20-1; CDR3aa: CSAPGLAADTQYF; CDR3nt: TGCAGTGCTCCTGGACTAGCAGCAGATACGCAGTATTTT
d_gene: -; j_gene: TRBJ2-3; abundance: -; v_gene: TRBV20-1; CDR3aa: CSAREGAFPTDTQYF; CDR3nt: TGCAGTGCTAGGGAGGGGGCGTTCCCCACAGATACGCAGTATTTT
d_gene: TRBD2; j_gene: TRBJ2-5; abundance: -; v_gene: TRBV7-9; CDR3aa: CASSLWLADQETQYF; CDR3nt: TGTGCCAGCAGCTTATGGCTAGCGGATCAAGAGACCCAGTACTTC
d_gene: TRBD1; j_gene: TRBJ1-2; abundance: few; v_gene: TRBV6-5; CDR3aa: CASSYTQGANGYTF; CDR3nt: TGTGCCAGCAGTTACACACAGGGGGCTAATGGCTACACCTTC
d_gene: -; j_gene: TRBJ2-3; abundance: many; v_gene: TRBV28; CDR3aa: CASSPPKTSTDTQYF; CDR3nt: TGTGCCAGCAGCCCGCCTAAGACGAGCACAGATACGCAGTATTTT
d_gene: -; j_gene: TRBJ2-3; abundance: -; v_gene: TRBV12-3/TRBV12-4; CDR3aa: CAGNRVGTDTQYF; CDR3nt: TGTGCCGGTAACAGGGTTGGGACAGATACGCAGTATTTT
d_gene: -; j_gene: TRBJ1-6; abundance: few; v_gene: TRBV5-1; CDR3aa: CASSLAGGSESPLHF; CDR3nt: TGCGCCAGCAGCTTGGCCGGGGGGAGCGAGTCACCCCTCCACTTT